This T cell receptor beta chain was documented in a study of multiple sclerosis patients with progressive multifocal leukoencephalopathy. Time point: time of PML onset. Detection of JC virus DNA in cerebrospinal fluid confirmed PML diagnosed from clinical and MRI findings. The CDR3 runs 13 residues. CDR1 and CDR2 from the germline V gene are LNHDA and SQIVND (reference sequence). J lost 6 bases, V lost 6 bases, and 4 bases had no gene match. Sequencing was at survey level. Data came from immunoSEQ multiplex PCR; TCRdb stores just in-frame clones and leaves some out. The profile shows fewer than 40,000 clones, about 88% of them singletons.

This clonotype was obtained from a human donor with progressive multifocal leukoencephalopathy. This chain connects TRBV19 to TRBJ1-5; TRBD1 aligns across 8 bases. The sample was PBMCs, taken from a patient treated with natalizumab. Here the CDR3 DNA reads TGTGCCAGTAGGACGACAGGGGTTCAGCCCCAGCATTTT. As protein: CASRTTGVQPQHF.